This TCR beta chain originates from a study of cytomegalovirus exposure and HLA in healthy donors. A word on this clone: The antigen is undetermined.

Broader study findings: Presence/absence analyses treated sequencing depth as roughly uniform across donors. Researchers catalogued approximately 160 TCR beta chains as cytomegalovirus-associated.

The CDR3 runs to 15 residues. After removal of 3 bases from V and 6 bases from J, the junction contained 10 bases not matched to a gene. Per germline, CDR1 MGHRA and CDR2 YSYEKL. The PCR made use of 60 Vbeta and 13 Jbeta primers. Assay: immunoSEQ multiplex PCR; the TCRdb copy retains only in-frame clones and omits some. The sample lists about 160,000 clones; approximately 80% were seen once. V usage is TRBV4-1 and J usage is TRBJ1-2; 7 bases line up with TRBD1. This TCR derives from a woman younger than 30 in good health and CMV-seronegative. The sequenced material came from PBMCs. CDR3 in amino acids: CASSHPLGQSHGYTF. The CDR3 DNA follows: TGCGCCAGCAGCCATCCTCTGGGACAGAGCCATGGCTACACCTTC.